This T cell receptor (beta chain) originates from a study of technical replicates of blood from a few donors. This CDR3 comprises 16 residues. Trimming took 1 base from V and 4 from J, leaving 11 bases between them. CDR1 and CDR2 from the germline V gene are MGHRA and YSYEKL. Clones were sequenced by immunoSEQ multiplex PCR, and TCRdb holds only the in-frame ones, with some missing. This table holds 84,000 or so clones, about 92% found once. The V gene is TRBV4-1, the J gene TRBJ2-6, with TRBD2 as a possible D gene (6 bases). This TCR derives from a human donor in good health. The sample comprised T cells isolated from PBMCs. In DNA, the CDR3 is TGCGCCAGCAGCCAAGTCGCGGGGCTCGGGGCCAACGTCCTGACTTTC. Encoded protein: CASSQVAGLGANVLTF.